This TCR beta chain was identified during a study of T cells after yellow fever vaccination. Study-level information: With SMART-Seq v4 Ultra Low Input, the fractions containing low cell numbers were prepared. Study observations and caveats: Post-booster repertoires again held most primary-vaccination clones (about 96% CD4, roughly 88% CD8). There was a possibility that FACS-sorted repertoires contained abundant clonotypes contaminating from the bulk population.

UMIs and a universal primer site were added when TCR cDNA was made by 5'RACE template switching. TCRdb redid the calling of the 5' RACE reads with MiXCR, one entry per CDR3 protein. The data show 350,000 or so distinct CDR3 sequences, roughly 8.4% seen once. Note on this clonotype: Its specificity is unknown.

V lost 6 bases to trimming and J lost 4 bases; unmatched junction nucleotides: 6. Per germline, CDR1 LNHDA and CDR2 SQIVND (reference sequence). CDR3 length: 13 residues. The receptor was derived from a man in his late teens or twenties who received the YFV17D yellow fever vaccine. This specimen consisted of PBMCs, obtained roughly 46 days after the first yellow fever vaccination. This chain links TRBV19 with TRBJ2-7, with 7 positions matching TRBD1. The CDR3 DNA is TGTGCCAGTAGCTTCGGACAGGAATACGAGCAGTACTTC. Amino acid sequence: CASSFGQEYEQYF.